This TCR beta chain was sequenced in a study of shared clonotypes between healthy human individuals (dated by TCRdb to about 2020). With regard to the full study: A couple of women and three men aged 18 to 49 years were included in the cohort. To increase sequencing depth and limit assay-specific biases, TCR repertoire library preparation and sequencing were carried out by different laboratories using diverse techniques. Blood TCR repertoires of five healthy adults were deeply sequenced to estimate repertoire size and the extent of clonotype sharing between individuals. Leukapheresis yielded between about 0.94 and 8.9 billion PBMCs per donor. For each donor, three plates each were used for CD4 naive and CD4 memory, two plates were used for CD8 naive, and one plate was used for CD8 memory. Overall results and qualifications from the work: Compared with non-shared clonotypes, the clonotypes found in all four sorted-subset donors had higher generation probabilities. Naive subsets generally had larger estimated clonotype richness than memory subsets did. Pairwise subsampling led to the expectation that sequencing depth would affect the degree of clonotype sharing among donors. Sampling was limited to blood, and TCR repertoires in tissue likely differ from TCR repertoires in blood. Across four donors, approximately 5% of naive CD4, 3% to 3.5% of naive CD8, approximately 2.5% of memory CD4, and under 0.45% of memory CD8 clonotypes were shared. Rarefaction of sorted-subset datasets indicated incomplete sequencing despite the large sequencing depth. The small number of donors limited the genetic and exposure-history diversity represented.

Using the deep immunoSEQ assay, multiplex PCR amplified TCR CDR3 regions from genomic DNA. For each cell subset, the extracted genomic DNA was distributed evenly across all wells of several immunoSEQ 96-well plates, and each plate served as one replicate. Each replicate PCR for sorted subsets received about 220 ng genomic DNA, equal to some 32,000 T cell genomes. The purified libraries were quantified using a Qubit 3.0 fluorometer, sized with a Bioanalyzer 2100, and then quantified again using the KAPA Library Quantification kit. A separate single-read 150-cycle Illumina NextSeq 550 flow cell was used to sequence each immunoSEQ 96-well plate. In the paper's pipeline: Because only junctional sequences without quality scores were contained in the immunoSEQ output, filtering matching that applied to full-length reads could not be performed. To assign V/J genes and CDR3, sequences were annotated using PyIR, a Python wrapper for IgBLAST v1.9, with IMGT germline references. Reads with weak V/J assignments (E-value above 1e-6), missing CDR3, stop codons, out-of-frame junctions, or ambiguous translated residues were removed. V3J clonotypes were defined as sequences sharing the same inferred V gene, J gene, and CDR3 amino acid sequence. Percentage overlap between repertoires was calculated by dividing the number of shared unique clonotypes by the size of the smaller repertoire. Repertoire richness was assessed with RTK rarefaction, the Chao1 estimator, and Recon v2.1 estimates of unobserved clonotypes. For all TCRbeta clonotypes obtained by the gDNA method from four donors, generation probabilities were computed with OLGA. Held by TCRdb, this immuneACCESS table contains in-frame sequences only and omits some clones. Under half of the omission traces to an unresolved V gene where checked; the cause of the rest is unknown. The DNA was the basis for D and trimming; V, J and clone size are from that table. Within this sample are over 2,000,000 clones, with roughly 95% of them counted one time only. The ten biggest clones cover 1.5% to 2% of the sample.

CDR1 and CDR2, per the germline V gene, are SGDLS and YYNGEE. The cysteine opens and the phenylalanine closes a CDR3 of 15 amino acids. The entry retains the CDR3 DNA only, 45 bases that are in frame from base 1. Trimming takes 0 bases from V and 1 base from J, and the germline ends sit 7 bases apart. Details on this clone: Its cognate antigen has yet to be identified. Base qualities were left out, and no much larger clone turns up one base away. This same CDR3 is encoded by further DNA sequences in the sample.

For the CD8 naive samples, CD45RO-negative cells were positively selected for CCR7, yielding a CD45RA+CCR7+ population from which TemRA cells were excluded. Healthy HIV-negative adults with no recently reported acute infections or vaccinations were included as donors. Only Caucasian adults living in Nashville, Tennessee, USA were represented among the donors. After blood collection by leukapheresis, PBMCs were isolated using Ficoll-Histopaque density gradient centrifugation and then cryopreserved in the vapor phase of liquid nitrogen. Analytical flow cytometry was used to check the purity and quantity of each magnetically sorted T cell population. Genomic DNA was isolated from every sorted fraction and measured by UV absorbance on a Nanodrop 2000c.

Material: naive CD8+ T cells from PBMCs. The meaning of the sample's cell subset or site label: CD45RA+CCR7+. The clonotype was recovered from a man in his late teens or twenties in good health. Some clones in this sample may be carry-over from other donors' samples. The sequence joins TRBV9 to TRBJ2-2; 5 matching bases give a weak D call of TRBD2. The DNA sequence is given as TGTGCCAGCAGCGTAGTAGGAGGGAACACCGGGGAGCTGTTTTTT. Its amino acids are CASSVVGGNTGELFF.